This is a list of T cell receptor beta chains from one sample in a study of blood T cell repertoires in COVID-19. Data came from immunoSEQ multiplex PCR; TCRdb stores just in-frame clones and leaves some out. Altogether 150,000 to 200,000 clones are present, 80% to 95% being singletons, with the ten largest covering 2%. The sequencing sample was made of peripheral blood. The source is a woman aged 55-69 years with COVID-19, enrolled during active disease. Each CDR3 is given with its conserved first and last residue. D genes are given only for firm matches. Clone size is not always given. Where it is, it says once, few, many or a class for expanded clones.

CDR3 protein: CASSSDRDEKLFF; CDR3 DNA: TGTGCCAGCAGTTCCGACAGGGATGAAAAACTGTTTTTT; D gene: TRBD1; clone size: once; J gene: TRBJ1-4; V gene: TRBV6-6
CDR3 protein: CASSPQRGEDGYTF; CDR3 DNA: TGTGCCAGCTCACCCCAGCGAGGGGAGGATGGCTACACCTTC; D gene: .; clone size: .; J gene: TRBJ1-2; V gene: TRBV18
CDR3 protein: CASSGNHKQGKIYGYTF; CDR3 DNA: TGTGCCAGCAGTGGTAATCATAAACAGGGTAAAATCTATGGCTACACCTTC; D gene: .; clone size: .; J gene: TRBJ1-2; V gene: TRBV25-1
CDR3 protein: CASSLMGGGEAFF; CDR3 DNA: TGTGCCAGCAGCTTAATGGGAGGGGGTGAAGCTTTCTTT; D gene: .; clone size: .; J gene: TRBJ1-1; V gene: TRBV7-3
CDR3 protein: CASSPDRMNTGELFF; CDR3 DNA: TGTGCCAGCAGCCCGGACAGAATGAACACCGGGGAGCTGTTTTTT; D gene: .; clone size: once; J gene: TRBJ2-2; V gene: TRBV6-2/TRBV6-3
CDR3 protein: CASSQNSLNYGYTF; CDR3 DNA: TGCGCCAGCAGCCAAAACAGTCTTAACTATGGCTACACCTTC; D gene: .; clone size: once; J gene: TRBJ1-2; V gene: TRBV4-1
CDR3 protein: CASSFGTEPGEKLFF; CDR3 DNA: TGCGCCAGCAGCTTCGGGACAGAGCCAGGGGAAAAACTGTTTTTT; D gene: TRBD1; clone size: .; J gene: TRBJ1-4; V gene: TRBV5-1
CDR3 protein: CASSYSGGRYQPQHF; CDR3 DNA: TGTGCCAGCAGTTACTCAGGGGGCAGGTACCAGCCCCAGCATTTT; D gene: TRBD1; clone size: .; J gene: TRBJ1-5; V gene: TRBV6-2/TRBV6-3
CDR3 protein: CASSLAGGIHNEQFF; CDR3 DNA: TGCGCCAGCTCATTAGCGGGGGGGATACACAATGAGCAGTTCTTC; D gene: TRBD2; clone size: .; J gene: TRBJ2-1; V gene: TRBV5-1
CDR3 protein: CASSLGTRKNEQFF; CDR3 DNA: TGTGCCAGCAGCTTGGGGACAAGGAAGAATGAGCAGTTCTTC; D gene: .; clone size: few; J gene: TRBJ2-1; V gene: TRBV5-6
CDR3 protein: CASSKWTTGTSSYEQYF; CDR3 DNA: TGTGCCAGTAGTAAATGGACGACCGGGACTAGCAGCTACGAGCAGTACTTC; D gene: TRBD2; clone size: .; J gene: TRBJ2-7; V gene: TRBV19
CDR3 protein: CASSLFSQTRGTASYEQYF; CDR3 DNA: TGCGCCAGCAGCTTATTCAGCCAAACCCGCGGGACAGCTTCCTACGAGCAGTACTTC; D gene: .; clone size: .; J gene: TRBJ2-7; V gene: TRBV5-1
CDR3 protein: CASSSSPNRDTEAFF; CDR3 DNA: TGCGCCAGCAGCTCCTCCCCTAATCGGGACACTGAAGCTTTCTTT; D gene: .; clone size: .; J gene: TRBJ1-1; V gene: TRBV5-1
CDR3 protein: CAMLGGPLYSPLHF; CDR3 DNA: TGCGCCATGCTGGGGGGACCCTTATATTCACCCCTCCACTTT; D gene: .; clone size: .; J gene: TRBJ1-6; V gene: TRBV23-1
CDR3 protein: CASSFSRDRGYTF; CDR3 DNA: TGTGCCAGCAGTTTTTCCAGGGATAGGGGCTACACCTTC; D gene: .; clone size: .; J gene: TRBJ1-2; V gene: TRBV12-3/TRBV12-4
CDR3 protein: CASSFTAGALLCEQFF; CDR3 DNA: TGTGCCAGCAGCTTCACGGCGGGGGCCTTATTGTGTGAGCAGTTCTTC; D gene: .; clone size: .; J gene: TRBJ2-1; V gene: TRBV7-3
CDR3 protein: CASSSRTGGGYGYTF; CDR3 DNA: TGTGCCAGCAGCTCCCGGACAGGGGGGGGCTATGGCTACACCTTC; D gene: TRBD1; clone size: .; J gene: TRBJ1-2; V gene: TRBV7-2
CDR3 protein: CATTSRSGGRRTSTDTQYF; CDR3 DNA: TGTGCCACCACCTCACGTAGCGGGGGCCGGAGGACTAGCACAGATACGCAGTATTTT; D gene: TRBD2; clone size: once; J gene: TRBJ2-3; V gene: TRBV18
CDR3 protein: CASSQGQANEKLFF; CDR3 DNA: TGTGCCAGCAGCCAAGGACAGGCTAATGAAAAACTGTTTTTT; D gene: TRBD1; clone size: .; J gene: TRBJ1-4; V gene: TRBV5-5
CDR3 protein: CASSLDRVDNQPQHF; CDR3 DNA: TGTGCCAGCTCACTCGACAGGGTTGACAATCAGCCCCAGCATTTT; D gene: TRBD1; clone size: .; J gene: TRBJ1-5; V gene: TRBV18
CDR3 protein: CASSDGQGAYEQYF; CDR3 DNA: TGTGCCAGCAGCGACGGACAGGGGGCCTACGAGCAGTACTTC; D gene: TRBD1; clone size: .; J gene: TRBJ2-7; V gene: TRBV9
CDR3 protein: CASSLVPSGGAGELFF; CDR3 DNA: TGTGCCAGCAGCTTAGTTCCTTCAGGGGGCGCCGGGGAGCTGTTTTTT; D gene: TRBD1; clone size: .; J gene: TRBJ2-2; V gene: TRBV7-2
CDR3 protein: CASSPPTTYNSPLHF; CDR3 DNA: TGTGCCAGCAGCCCACCGACAACATATAATTCACCCCTCCACTTT; D gene: .; clone size: .; J gene: TRBJ1-6; V gene: TRBV7-2
CDR3 protein: CASSQTTLETDTQYF; CDR3 DNA: TGTGCCAGCAGCCAGACTACACTAGAGACAGATACGCAGTATTTT; D gene: .; clone size: .; J gene: TRBJ2-3; V gene: TRBV5-4
CDR3 protein: CASTKAGPAFF; CDR3 DNA: TGTGCCAGCACAAAGGCGGGGCCGGCTTTCTTT; D gene: .; clone size: .; J gene: TRBJ1-1; V gene: TRBV7-9
CDR3 protein: CASVESTGRDPDQPQHF; CDR3 DNA: TGTGCCAGCGTAGAATCGACAGGAAGAGATCCGGATCAGCCCCAGCATTTT; D gene: .; clone size: .; J gene: TRBJ1-5; V gene: TRBV6-8
CDR3 protein: CAWNQRGAAYEQYF; CDR3 DNA: TGTGCCTGGAATCAGCGGGGGGCCGCCTACGAGCAGTACTTC; D gene: TRBD2; clone size: .; J gene: TRBJ2-7; V gene: TRBV30
CDR3 protein: CASSEESPGTQYF; CDR3 DNA: TGTGCCAGCAGTGAAGAGTCTCCGGGGACCCAGTACTTC; D gene: .; clone size: .; J gene: TRBJ2-5; V gene: TRBV2
CDR3 protein: CSVTGGEGTEAFF; CDR3 DNA: TGCAGCGTCACAGGGGGCGAAGGCACTGAAGCTTTCTTT; D gene: TRBD1; clone size: .; J gene: TRBJ1-1; V gene: TRBV29-1
CDR3 protein: CASSREKNSPLHF; CDR3 DNA: TGTGCCAGCAGCCGCGAGAAAAATTCACCCCTCCACTTT; D gene: .; clone size: few; J gene: TRBJ1-6; V gene: TRBV3-1/TRBV3-2
CDR3 protein: CASSLRGNTNEQFF; CDR3 DNA: TGTGCCAGCAGCTTGCGGGGGAACACCAATGAGCAGTTCTTC; D gene: .; clone size: once; J gene: TRBJ2-1; V gene: TRBV5-8
CDR3 protein: CASSLQGGRATIYF; CDR3 DNA: TGTGCCAGCAGCTTACAGGGGGGCCGTGCCACCATATATTTT; D gene: TRBD1; clone size: .; J gene: TRBJ1-3; V gene: TRBV5-8
CDR3 protein: CASPGTSGDHSYNEQFF; CDR3 DNA: TGTGCTAGCCCCGGGACTAGCGGGGACCACTCCTACAATGAGCAGTTCTTC; D gene: TRBD2; clone size: .; J gene: TRBJ2-1; V gene: TRBV12-5
CDR3 protein: CASSTIIQGWQYF; CDR3 DNA: TGTGCCAGTAGTACTATCATTCAGGGTTGGCAGTACTTC; D gene: .; clone size: once; J gene: TRBJ2-7; V gene: TRBV19
CDR3 protein: CASSLGTGRTGANVLTF; CDR3 DNA: TGTGCCAGCAGCTTAGGTACAGGGCGGACTGGGGCCAACGTCCTGACTTTC; D gene: .; clone size: .; J gene: TRBJ2-6; V gene: TRBV7-9
CDR3 protein: CASSEDRGTYEQYF; CDR3 DNA: TGTGCCAGCTCAGAAGACAGGGGAACCTACGAGCAGTACTTC; D gene: TRBD1; clone size: .; J gene: TRBJ2-7; V gene: TRBV6-5
CDR3 protein: CASRRGLAGNEQFF; CDR3 DNA: TGTGCCAGTAGGCGAGGACTAGCGGGGAATGAGCAGTTCTTC; D gene: TRBD2; clone size: .; J gene: TRBJ2-1; V gene: TRBV19
CDR3 protein: CASFSGSTGELFF; CDR3 DNA: TGTGCCAGCTTTAGCGGGAGCACCGGGGAGCTGTTTTTT; D gene: TRBD2; clone size: .; J gene: TRBJ2-2; V gene: TRBV6-5
CDR3 protein: CASSVTGDYEQYF; CDR3 DNA: TGTGCCAGCAGCGTGACAGGGGACTACGAGCAGTACTTC; D gene: TRBD1; clone size: once; J gene: TRBJ2-7; V gene: TRBV9
CDR3 protein: CASTLGGGELFF; CDR3 DNA: TGTGCCAGCACCTTGGGGGGCGGGGAGCTGTTTTTT; D gene: .; clone size: .; J gene: TRBJ2-2; V gene: TRBV12-3/TRBV12-4